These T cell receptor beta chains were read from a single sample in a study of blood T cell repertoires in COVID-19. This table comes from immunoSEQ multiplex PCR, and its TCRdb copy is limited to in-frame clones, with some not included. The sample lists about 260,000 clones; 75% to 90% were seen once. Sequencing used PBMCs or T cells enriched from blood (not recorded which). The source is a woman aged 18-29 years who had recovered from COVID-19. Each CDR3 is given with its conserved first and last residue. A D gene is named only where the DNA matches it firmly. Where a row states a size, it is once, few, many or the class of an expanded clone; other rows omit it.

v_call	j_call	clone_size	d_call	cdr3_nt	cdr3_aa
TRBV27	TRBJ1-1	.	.	TGTGCCAGCAGAGGCAGGGTGTTGGGGAACACTGAAGCTTTCTTT	CASRGRVLGNTEAFF
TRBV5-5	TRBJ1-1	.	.	TGTGCCAGCAACCCTTGGGGGCGCGGCGCTTTCTTT	CASNPWGRGAFF
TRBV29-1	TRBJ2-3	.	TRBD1	TGCAGCGTTGAGACAGGGGTCAGGGATACGCAGTATTTT	CSVETGVRDTQYF
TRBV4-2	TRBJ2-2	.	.	TGTGCCAGCAGCCAAGAAGAACTCGGGCAGGGAGGATCGTTTAACACCGGGGAGCTGTTTTTT	CASSQEELGQGGSFNTGELFF
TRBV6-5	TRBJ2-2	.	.	TGTGCCAGCAGTTACCCCAGCGCATGGAACACCGGGGAGCTGTTTTTT	CASSYPSAWNTGELFF
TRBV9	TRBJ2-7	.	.	TGTGCCAGCAGCGTAGGTGGGGGCGCGTACGAGCAGTACTTC	CASSVGGGAYEQYF
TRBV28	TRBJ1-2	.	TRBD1	TGTGCCAGCAGTTACCAGACAGGGGTCTGGGGCTACACCTTC	CASSYQTGVWGYTF
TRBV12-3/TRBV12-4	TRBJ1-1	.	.	TGTGCCAGCAGTTTAATCGGCCAGGGTGAAGCTTTCTTT	CASSLIGQGEAFF
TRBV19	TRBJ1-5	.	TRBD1	TGTGCCAGTAGTATAGTACAGGGGGATGGTCAGCCCCAGCATTTT	CASSIVQGDGQPQHF
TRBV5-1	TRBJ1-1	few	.	TGCGCCAGCAGCTTGTCGGCGGGAGAGATGAACACTGAAGCTTTCTTT	CASSLSAGEMNTEAFF
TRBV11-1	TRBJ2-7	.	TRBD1	TGTGCCAGCAGCTTGGGACAGGTCTACGAGCAGTACTTC	CASSLGQVYEQYF
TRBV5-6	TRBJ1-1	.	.	TGTGCCAGCAGTTCCGGGAGCGCGATTGAAGCTTTCTTT	CASSSGSAIEAFF
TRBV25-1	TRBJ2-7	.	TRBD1	TGTGCCAGCAGTGGCCCGGGACAGGGGACCTACGAGCAGTACTTC	CASSGPGQGTYEQYF
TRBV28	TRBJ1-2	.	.	TGTGCCAGCAGCGACAGAGATAACTATGGCTACACCTTC	CASSDRDNYGYTF
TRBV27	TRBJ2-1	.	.	TGTGCCAGCAGAAAATTCCCTTGGAGGGGCGATGAGCAGTTCTTC	CASRKFPWRGDEQFF
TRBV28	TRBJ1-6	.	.	TGTGCCAGCAGTTGGGGCGGAAGATCACCCCTCCACTTT	CASSWGGRSPLHF
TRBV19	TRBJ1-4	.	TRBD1	TGTGCCAGTAGTATACACGGGACAGTGGGAGAAAAACTGTTTTTT	CASSIHGTVGEKLFF
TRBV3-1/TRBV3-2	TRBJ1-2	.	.	TGTGCCAGCCGGGGGGAAAGCACAAACTATGGCTACACCTTC	CASRGESTNYGYTF
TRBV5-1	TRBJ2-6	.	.	TGCGCCAGCAGCCCCCTTGAGGCCTCCTCTGGGGCCAACGTCCTGACTTTC	CASSPLEASSGANVLTF
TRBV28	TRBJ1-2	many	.	TGTGCCAGCAGACAGGTGGGAGGCTACACCTTC	CASRQVGGYTF
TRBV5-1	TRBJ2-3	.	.	TGCGCCAGCAGCTTGGGACTATCCGACGATACGCAGTATTTT	CASSLGLSDDTQYF
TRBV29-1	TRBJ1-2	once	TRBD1	TGCAGCGTCGCCCGACAGGGACAGGGCAACTATGGCTACACCTTC	CSVARQGQGNYGYTF
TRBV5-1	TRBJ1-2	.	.	TGCGCCAGCAGCTTGCCGGGGTCTAACTATGGCTACACCTTC	CASSLPGSNYGYTF
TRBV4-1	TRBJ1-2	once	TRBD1	TGCGCCAGCAGCCAAAAGTTAGGACAGGTCTTAGCTAACTATGGCTACACCTTC	CASSQKLGQVLANYGYTF
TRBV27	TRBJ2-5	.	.	TGTGCCAGCAGCTCCGACTGGAAAGAGACCCAGTACTTC	CASSSDWKETQYF
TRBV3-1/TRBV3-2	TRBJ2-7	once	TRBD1	TGTGCCAGCAGCTTGGGACAGGGGGCCTTCGAGCAGTACTTC	CASSLGQGAFEQYF
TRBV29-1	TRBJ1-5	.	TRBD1	TGCAGCGTTAGGGACAGGAATCAGCCCCAGCATTTT	CSVRDRNQPQHF
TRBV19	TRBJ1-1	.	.	TGTGCCAGTAACAGGGTTGGACTGAACACTGAAGCTTTCTTT	CASNRVGLNTEAFF
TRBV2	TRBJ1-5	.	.	TGTGCCAGCAAGGGGCAGAGCAATCAGCCCCAGCATTTT	CASKGQSNQPQHF
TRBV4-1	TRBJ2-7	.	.	TGCGCCAGCAGCCACGTAACGGGGAGCTCCTACGAGCAGTACTTC	CASSHVTGSSYEQYF
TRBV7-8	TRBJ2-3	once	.	TGTGCCAGCAGCGGCCGGGACACGGGGATCGTTACGCAGTATTTT	CASSGRDTGIVTQYF
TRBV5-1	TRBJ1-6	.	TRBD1	TGCGCCAGCAGCTTGGCACAGGGGGCAGAGTCACCCCTCCACTTT	CASSLAQGAESPLHF
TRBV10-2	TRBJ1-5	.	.	TGCGCCAGCAGTGGGGGAGAGGCCGTTGTTAATCAGCCCCAGCATTTT	CASSGGEAVVNQPQHF
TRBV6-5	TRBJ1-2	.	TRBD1	TGTGCCTCCCGGACAGGAGTAAACTATGGCTACACCTTC	CASRTGVNYGYTF
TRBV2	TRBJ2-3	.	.	TGTGCCAGCAGTGAAATGAGAGATACGCAGTATTTT	CASSEMRDTQYF
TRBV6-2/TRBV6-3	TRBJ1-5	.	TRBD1	TGTGCCAGCAGTCAGGACAGGGAGGTCCAGCCCCAGCATTTT	CASSQDREVQPQHF
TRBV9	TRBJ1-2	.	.	TGTGCCAGCAGCGTAGCTGGCCAGGGAGGATATGGCTACACCTTC	CASSVAGQGGYGYTF
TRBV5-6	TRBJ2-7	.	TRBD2	TGTGCCAGCAGCTGGACTAGCGGGGGGGCGTACGAGCAGTACTTC	CASSWTSGGAYEQYF
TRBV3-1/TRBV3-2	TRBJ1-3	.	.	TGTGCCAGCAGCCAAGATAGCGGGGCTGGAAACACCATATATTTT	CASSQDSGAGNTIYF
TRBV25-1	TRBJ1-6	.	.	TGTGCCAGCAGCCAGGGTACGGATAATTCACCCCTCCACTTT	CASSQGTDNSPLHF
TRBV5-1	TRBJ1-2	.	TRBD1	TGCGCCAGCAGCTTGGGTCAGACAGGGTCGGTTGGCTACACCTTC	CASSLGQTGSVGYTF
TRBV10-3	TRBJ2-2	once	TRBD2	TGTGCCATCAGTGACCCCCGGACTAGCGGGGGGACCGGGGAGCTGTTTTTT	CAISDPRTSGGTGELFF
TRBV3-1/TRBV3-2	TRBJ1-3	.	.	TGTGCCAGCAGCCAAGACAGTACTGGAAACACCATATATTTT	CASSQDSTGNTIYF
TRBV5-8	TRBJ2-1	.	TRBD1	TGTGCCAGCAGCGAGGACAGGGTCCCCTACAATGAGCAGTTCTTC	CASSEDRVPYNEQFF
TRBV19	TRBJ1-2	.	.	TGTGCCAGTAGTATTCAGGGTTCAGCCTATGGCTACACCTTC	CASSIQGSAYGYTF
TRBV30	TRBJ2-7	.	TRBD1	TGTGCCTGGAGCCAGGGACAGGAATACGAGCAGTACTTC	CAWSQGQEYEQYF
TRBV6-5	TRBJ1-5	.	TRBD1	TGTGCCAGCAGTTACTCGAGCAGGGGGAATCAGCCCCAGCATTTT	CASSYSSRGNQPQHF
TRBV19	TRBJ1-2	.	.	TGTGCCAGTAGTCCCGACAGGCGAAACTATGGCTACACCTTC	CASSPDRRNYGYTF
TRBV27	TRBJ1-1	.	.	TGTGCCAGCAGTTTAACGGCCAGCGCGGGCACTGAAGCTTTCTTT	CASSLTASAGTEAFF
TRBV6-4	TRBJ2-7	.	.	TGTGCCAGCAGGGACCACGGGCCGTCGCGGGGCCTGGTAGAGCAGTACTTC	CASRDHGPSRGLVEQYF
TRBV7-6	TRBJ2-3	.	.	TGTGCCAGCAGCTTAGCGGGGGGATCGACAGATACGCAGTATTTT	CASSLAGGSTDTQYF
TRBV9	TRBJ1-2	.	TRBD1	TGTGCCAGCAGCCCCCACAGGGGGCCGCGTGGCTACACCTTC	CASSPHRGPRGYTF
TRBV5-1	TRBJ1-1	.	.	TGCGCCAGCAGCTTGAGGGACAAATACACTGAAGCTTTCTTT	CASSLRDKYTEAFF
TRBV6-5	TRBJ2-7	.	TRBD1	TGTGCCAGCAACCCAGAACGGACAGGGCCCTACGAGCAGTACTTC	CASNPERTGPYEQYF
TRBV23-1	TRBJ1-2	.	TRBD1	TGCGCCAGCAGTCAACCACCAAGACAGGGTCTCGGTGGCTACACCTTC	CASSQPPRQGLGGYTF
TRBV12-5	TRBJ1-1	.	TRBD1	TGTGCTAGTGGTTTGGTTGCAGGGGGCCTGGGAACTGAAGCTTTCTTT	CASGLVAGGLGTEAFF
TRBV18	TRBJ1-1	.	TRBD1	TGTGCCAGCTCACAACTTGACAGGGTCGTCTGGACTGAAGCTTTCTTT	CASSQLDRVVWTEAFF
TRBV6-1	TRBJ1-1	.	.	TGTGCCAGCAGTGACCAGGGCTCTATGAACACTGAAGCTTTCTTT	CASSDQGSMNTEAFF
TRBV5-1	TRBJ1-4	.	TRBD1	TGCGCCAGCAGCTCGGGACAGGGAGTAACTAATGAAAAACTGTTTTTT	CASSSGQGVTNEKLFF
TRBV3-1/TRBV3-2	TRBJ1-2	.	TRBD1	TGTGCCAGCAGCCACAGGGGGCCGGGTGGCTACACCTTC	CASSHRGPGGYTF